This paragraph reports one T cell receptor (beta chain). Its specificity is unknown. Researchers amplified the TCR beta CDR3 regions from RNA transcripts. During a first-round RT-PCR of the TCR CDR3, the HTBI primer set was used. Via MiXCR, TCRdb re-called the multiplex PCR reads, giving one row per CDR3 protein. The table has 500,000 to 600,000 distinct CDR3 sequences, 16% seen once. Patients aged 18 to 65 had newly diagnosed hyperthyroidism of under 2 months' duration. This entry belongs to a study of T cells in Graves' hyperthyroidism and ophthalmopathy. Overall study: Before any treatment, at initial diagnosis, peripheral blood was collected.

Whole-study results and caveats: Among thyroid clonotypes expanded above 0.001, most also appeared in blood.

The CDR3 loop spans 18 amino acids. With 7 bases removed from V and 0 bases from J, the gap between germline ends came to 28 bases. The germline CDR1 and CDR2 sequences are SQVTM and ANQGSEA. This chain connects TRBV29-1 to TRBJ2-7; possibly TRBD1 for D (6 bases). The sequence came from a woman aged 18-30 years with Graves' hyperthyroidism. The specimen was blood. The CDR3 sequence is CSAGGKVGSGLISYEQYF. DNA for the CDR3: TGCAGCGCTGGGGGCAAGGTAGGGTCCGGACTGATCTCCTACGAGCAGTACTTC.